Listed below are T cell receptor beta chains from one sample, sequenced in a study of T cell repertoires in cytomegalovirus infection. From the reads, TCRdb called clonotypes with MiXCR, one entry per CDR3 protein. The table has 400,000 or so distinct CDR3 sequences, roughly 18% seen once. Input material: PBMCs. All receptors derive from a human donor in good health (CMV status not recorded). Some clones in this sample may be carry-over from other donors' samples. CDR3s include the opening cysteine and the closing phenylalanine or tryptophan. The D gene is left open where the match is weak. Size is omitted from some rows. Given values are once, few, many or a class for expanded clones.

j_gene,abundance,len,v_gene,d_gene,CDR3aa,CDR3nt
TRBJ2-5,few,16,TRBV29-1,TRBD2,CSVEGLAGVFQETQYF,TGCAGCGTTGAGGGCCTAGCGGGAGTATTCCAAGAGACCCAGTACTTC
TRBJ1-1,few,16,TRBV6-5,-,CASSHRQDLMNTEAFF,TGTGCCAGCAGCCACCGACAGGACCTAATGAACACTGAAGCTTTCTTT
TRBJ1-4,many,13,TRBV7-2,-,CASSETYGEKLFF,TGTGCCAGCAGCGAAACCTACGGGGAAAAACTGTTTTTT
TRBJ2-3,-,13,TRBV6-5,-,CASSYSRGDTQYF,TGTGCCAGCAGTTACTCGCGGGGAGATACGCAGTATTTT
TRBJ2-7,few,11,TRBV20-1,-,CSASISYEQYF,TGCAGTGCTAGCATTTCTTACGAGCAGTACTTC
TRBJ2-1,many,14,TRBV7-2,-,CASSHGEPGLRRFF,TGTGCCAGCAGCCATGGGGAGCCGGGACTTAGGCGGTTCTTC
TRBJ1-3,few,15,TRBV15,-,CATSRERVTGNTIYF,TGTGCCACCAGCAGAGAAAGGGTGACCGGGAACACCATATATTTT
TRBJ2-5,-,15,TRBV20-1,TRBD2,CSARVTAGEGETQYF,TGCAGTGCTAGGGTAACAGCGGGAGAGGGGGAGACCCAGTACTTC
TRBJ1-1,few,14,TRBV11-2,-,CASSFFFRGTEAFF,TGTGCCAGCAGCTTTTTTTTCCGCGGAACTGAAGCTTTCTTT
TRBJ1-1,few,17,TRBV6-1,-,CASRSDHPRGANTEAFF,TGTGCCAGCAGATCCGACCATCCGAGGGGTGCGAACACTGAAGCTTTCTTT
TRBJ2-3,-,18,TRBV10-3,TRBD2,CATRSYSSGWGGTDTQYF,TGTGCCACCCGAAGTTACAGCTCGGGGTGGGGGGGGACAGATACGCAGTATTTT
TRBJ1-1,-,17,TRBV11-2,-,CASSLLGAQWPDTEAFF,TGTGCCAGCAGCTTGTTAGGGGCCCAGTGGCCGGACACTGAAGCTTTCTTT
TRBJ2-1,few,14,TRBV2,TRBD2,CASQRGAGYNEQFF,TGTGCCAGCCAGCGGGGGGCCGGCTACAATGAGCAGTTCTTC
TRBJ2-2,many,20,TRBV7-2,-,CASSLSRVLGGPANTGELFF,TGTGCCAGCAGCTTATCTCGGGTTCTGGGAGGACCCGCGAACACCGGGGAGCTGTTTTTT
TRBJ2-1,-,18,TRBV20-1,-,CSARGRPGRTHSYNEQFF,TGCAGTGCTAGAGGTCGGCCGGGGAGGACCCACAGTTACAATGAGCAGTTCTTC
TRBJ2-1,many,16,TRBV11-2,-,CASSLGGSLPFDEQFF,TGTGCCAGCAGCTTAGGGGGCAGCCTACCGTTCGATGAGCAGTTCTTC
TRBJ2-6,-,18,TRBV27,-,CASMGGLSRLSGANVLTF,TGTGCCAGCATGGGGGGTTTGTCGAGACTTTCTGGGGCCAACGTCCTGACTTTC
TRBJ2-5,few,14,TRBV7-2,-,CASSPRRTQETQYF,TGTGCCAGCAGCCCCCGGCGAACCCAAGAGACCCAGTACTTC
TRBJ1-5,many,15,TRBV6-1,TRBD1,CASSPNRGSAQPQHF,TGTGCCAGCAGTCCCAACAGGGGCTCGGCTCAGCCCCAGCATTTT
TRBJ1-2,few,18,TRBV6-1,TRBD1,CASSSDGQVPPANYGYTF,TGTGCCAGCAGTTCCGACGGACAGGTGCCCCCAGCTAACTATGGCTACACCTTC
TRBJ1-2,few,13,TRBV12-3/TRBV12-4,-,CASSFAQNYGYTF,TGTGCCAGCAGTTTCGCACAGAACTATGGCTACACCTTC
TRBJ1-2,few,15,TRBV11-2,-,CASKPLRGLDYGYTF,TGTGCCAGCAAACCCTTACGGGGGCTTGACTATGGCTACACCTTC
TRBJ1-2,-,14,TRBV28,-,CASSLLGVSYGYTF,TGTGCCAGCAGTTTATTAGGTGTTAGCTATGGCTACACCTTC
TRBJ2-1,many,13,TRBV7-6,-,CASSFGHVNEQFF,TGTGCCAGCAGCTTTGGCCACGTCAATGAGCAGTTCTTC
TRBJ1-3,once,16,TRBV12-3/TRBV12-4,-,CASSLLGGRLGNTIYF,TGTGCCAGCAGTCTATTAGGGGGGCGCCTCGGAAACACCATATATTTT
TRBJ1-1,many,14,TRBV7-8,-,CASSLGGADTEAFF,TGTGCCAGCAGCTTAGGAGGGGCGGATACTGAAGCTTTCTTT
TRBJ2-1,-,18,TRBV18,TRBD2,CASSPRNTPGLASNEQFF,TGTGCCAGCTCACCACGGAACACACCGGGACTAGCCTCCAATGAGCAGTTCTTC
TRBJ2-7,many,13,TRBV7-2,-,CASSLVVGNEQYF,TGTGCCAGCAGCTTAGTGGTAGGGAACGAGCAGTACTTC
TRBJ2-3,-,15,TRBV7-2,-,CASSLSGGSADTQYF,TGTGCCAGCAGCTTAAGTGGTGGTTCGGCAGATACGCAGTATTTT
TRBJ2-5,many,15,TRBV7-2,TRBD2,CASSVSGNGWETQYF,TGTGCCAGCAGCGTTAGCGGGAACGGGTGGGAGACCCAGTACTTC
TRBJ1-2,many,16,TRBV7-2,TRBD1,CASSRTRDRVDYGYTF,TGTGCCAGCAGCCGGACGCGGGACAGGGTGGACTATGGCTACACCTTC
TRBJ2-2,few,15,TRBV7-6,-,CASSLGRTRTGELFF,TGTGCCAGCAGCTTAGGCCGGACCCGGACCGGGGAGCTGTTTTTT
TRBJ2-1,-,13,TRBV29-1,-,CGVERVSYNEQFF,TGCGGCGTTGAGAGGGTATCCTACAATGAGCAGTTCTTC
TRBJ2-3,many,15,TRBV7-2,-,CASSLAPTGTDTQYF,TGTGCCAGCAGCTTAGCGCCGACAGGCACAGATACGCAGTATTTT
TRBJ2-3,-,15,TRBV7-9,TRBD2,CASSLSPLAGHTQYF,TGTGCCAGCAGCTTGTCTCCCTTAGCGGGTCATACGCAGTATTTT
TRBJ1-1,-,11,TRBV2,-,CASSENREAFF,TGTGCCAGCAGCGAAAACAGGGAAGCTTTCTTT
TRBJ2-7,-,13,TRBV7-8,-,CASSLERTYEQYF,TGTGCCAGCAGCTTAGAAAGGACCTACGAGCAGTACTTC
TRBJ1-4,many,12,TRBV12-3/TRBV12-4,-,CASSPKNEKLFF,TGTGCCAGCAGTCCGAAAAATGAAAAACTGTTTTTT
TRBJ2-1,many,15,TRBV7-2,TRBD2,CASSLKRGIYNEQFF,TGTGCCAGCAGCTTAAAGCGGGGGATCTACAATGAGCAGTTCTTC
TRBJ2-3,few,14,TRBV28,-,CASSTTNEQDTQYF,TGTGCCAGCAGTACAACCAACGAGCAGGATACGCAGTATTTT
TRBJ1-1,many,13,TRBV11-2,-,CASSGDRNTEAFF,TGTGCCAGCAGCGGTGACCGGAACACTGAAGCTTTCTTT
TRBJ2-1,-,16,TRBV11-2,-,CASSSGLADTYNEQFF,TGTGCCAGCAGCTCCGGGTTAGCGGATACCTACAATGAGCAGTTCTTC
TRBJ2-1,few,14,TRBV5-1,TRBD1,CASSLPGTDNEQFF,TGCGCCAGCAGCTTGCCTGGGACAGACAATGAGCAGTTCTTC
TRBJ2-3,few,19,TRBV6-5,TRBD1,CASSYSAFSGGGGTDTQYF,TGTGCCAGCAGTTACTCGGCCTTTTCAGGGGGTGGAGGCACGGATACGCAGTATTTT
TRBJ2-2,few,15,TRBV7-2,-,CASRTRQANTGELFF,TGTGCCAGTAGGACTCGACAGGCTAACACCGGGGAGCTGTTTTTT